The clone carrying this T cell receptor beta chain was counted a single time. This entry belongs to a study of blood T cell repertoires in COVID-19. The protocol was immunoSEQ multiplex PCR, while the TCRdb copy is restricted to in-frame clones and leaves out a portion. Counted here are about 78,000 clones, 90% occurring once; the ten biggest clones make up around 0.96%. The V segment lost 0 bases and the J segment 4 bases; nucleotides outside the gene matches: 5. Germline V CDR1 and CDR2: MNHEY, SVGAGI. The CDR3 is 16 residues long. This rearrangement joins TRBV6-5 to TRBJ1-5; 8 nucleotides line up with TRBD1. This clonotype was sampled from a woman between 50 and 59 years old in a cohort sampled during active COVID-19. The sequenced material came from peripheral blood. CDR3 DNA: TGTGCCAGCAGTTACTCGGGGACAGGAGGTAATCAGCCCCAGCATTTT. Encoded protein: CASSYSGTGGNQPQHF.